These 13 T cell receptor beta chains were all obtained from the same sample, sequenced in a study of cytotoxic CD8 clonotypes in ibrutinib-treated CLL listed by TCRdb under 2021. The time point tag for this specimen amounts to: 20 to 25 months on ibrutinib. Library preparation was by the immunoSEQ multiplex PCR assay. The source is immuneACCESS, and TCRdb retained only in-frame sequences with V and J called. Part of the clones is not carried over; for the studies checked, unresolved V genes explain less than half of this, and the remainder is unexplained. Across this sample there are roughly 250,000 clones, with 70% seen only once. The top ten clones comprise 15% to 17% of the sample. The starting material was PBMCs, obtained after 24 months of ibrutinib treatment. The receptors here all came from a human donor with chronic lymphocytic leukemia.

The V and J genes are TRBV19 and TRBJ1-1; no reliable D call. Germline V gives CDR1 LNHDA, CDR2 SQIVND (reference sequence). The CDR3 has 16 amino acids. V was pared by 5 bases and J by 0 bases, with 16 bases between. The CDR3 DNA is TGTGCCAGTAGTCGAAGGGAGGGTAAAATGAACACTGAAGCTTTCTTT. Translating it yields CASSRREGKMNTEAFF.

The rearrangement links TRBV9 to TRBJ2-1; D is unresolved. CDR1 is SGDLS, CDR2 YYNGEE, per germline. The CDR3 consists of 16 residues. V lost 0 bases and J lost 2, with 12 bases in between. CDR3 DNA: TGTGCCAGCAGCGTAGATGGAGCGTTGGCCTACAATGAGCAGTTCTTC. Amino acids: CASSVDGALAYNEQFF.

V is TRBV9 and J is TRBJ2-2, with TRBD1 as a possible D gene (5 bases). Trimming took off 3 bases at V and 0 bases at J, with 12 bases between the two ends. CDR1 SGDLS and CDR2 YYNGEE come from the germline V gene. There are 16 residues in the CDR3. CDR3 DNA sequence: TGTGCCAGCAGCGCGCAGACAGTTACGAACACCGGGGAGCTGTTTTTT. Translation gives CASSAQTVTNTGELFF.

The CDR3 region has the DNA TGTGCCAGCAGTTATGGGGGGATAAGCACAGATACGCAGTATTTT. This sequence encodes CASSYGGISTDTQYF. This chain links TRBV28 with TRBJ2-3, with D tentatively TRBD2 (6 bases). This CDR3 spans 15 amino acids. Germline CDR1 is MDHEN and CDR2 is SYDVKM. Trimming cost V 4 bases and J 0 bases, with 11 bases left between them.

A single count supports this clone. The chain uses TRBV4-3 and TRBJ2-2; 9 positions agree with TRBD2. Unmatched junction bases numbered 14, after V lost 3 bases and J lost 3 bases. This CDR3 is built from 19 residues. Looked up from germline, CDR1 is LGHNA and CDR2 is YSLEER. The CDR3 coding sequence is TGCGCCAGCAGCCAGGTCCTTCCGGGGGTAGCGGGAGACACCGGGGAGCTGTTTTTT. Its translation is CASSQVLPGVAGDTGELFF.

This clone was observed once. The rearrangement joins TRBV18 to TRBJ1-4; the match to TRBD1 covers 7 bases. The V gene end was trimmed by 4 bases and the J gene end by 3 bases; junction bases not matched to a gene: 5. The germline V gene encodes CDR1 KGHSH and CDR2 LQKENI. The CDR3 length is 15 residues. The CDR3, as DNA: TGTGCCAGCTCACGATCGGGACAGCCTAATGAAAAACTGTTTTTT. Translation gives CASSRSGQPNEKLFF.

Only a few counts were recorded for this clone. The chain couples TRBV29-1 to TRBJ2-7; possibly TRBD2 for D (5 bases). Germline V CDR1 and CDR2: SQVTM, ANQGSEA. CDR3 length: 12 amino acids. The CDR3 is CGVGEFGDEQYF. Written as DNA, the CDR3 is TGCGGAGTTGGGGAGTTCGGGGACGAGCAGTACTTC.

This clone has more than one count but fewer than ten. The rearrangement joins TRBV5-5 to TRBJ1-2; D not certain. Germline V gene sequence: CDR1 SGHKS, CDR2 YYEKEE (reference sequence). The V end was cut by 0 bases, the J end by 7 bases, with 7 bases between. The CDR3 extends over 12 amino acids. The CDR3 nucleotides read TGTGCCAGCAGCTTGGAGAAAGGTGGCTACACCTTC. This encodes CASSLEKGGYTF.

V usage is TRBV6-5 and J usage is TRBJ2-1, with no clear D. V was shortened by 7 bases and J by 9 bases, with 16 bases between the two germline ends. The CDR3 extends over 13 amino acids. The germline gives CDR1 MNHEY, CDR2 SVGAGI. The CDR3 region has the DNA TGTGCCAGCAAACTATACGGTTTCACTGAGCAGTTCTTC. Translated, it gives CASKLYGFTEQFF.

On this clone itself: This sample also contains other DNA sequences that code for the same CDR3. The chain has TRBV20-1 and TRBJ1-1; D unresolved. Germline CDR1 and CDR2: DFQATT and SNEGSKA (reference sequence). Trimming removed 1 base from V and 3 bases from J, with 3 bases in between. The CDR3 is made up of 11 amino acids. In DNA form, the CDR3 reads TGCAGTGCTAGAGGGGACACTGAAGCTTTCTTT. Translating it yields CSARGDTEAFF.

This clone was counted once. This CDR3 is CASIIKGAFF. The CDR3 DNA reads as TGTGCCAGCATCATCAAAGGGGCTTTCTTT. V and J are TRBV2 and TRBJ1-1; D remains unclear. Germline lookup yields CDR1 SNHLY and CDR2 FYNNEI. The CDR3 loop spans 10 amino acids. Trimming removed 7 bases from V and 11 bases from J, with 11 bases in between.

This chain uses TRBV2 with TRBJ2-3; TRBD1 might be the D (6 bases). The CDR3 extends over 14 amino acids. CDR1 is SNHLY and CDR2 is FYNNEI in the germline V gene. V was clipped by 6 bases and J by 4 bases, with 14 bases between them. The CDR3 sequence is CASSYRDGADTQYF. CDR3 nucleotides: TGTGCCAGCAGCTACAGGGATGGGGCAGATACGCAGTATTTT.

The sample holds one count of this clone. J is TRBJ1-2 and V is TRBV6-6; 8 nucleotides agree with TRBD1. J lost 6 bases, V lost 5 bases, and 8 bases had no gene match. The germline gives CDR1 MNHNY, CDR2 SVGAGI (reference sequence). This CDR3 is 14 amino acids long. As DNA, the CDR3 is TGTGCCAGCAGTAAACCGGGACAGGTCGATGGCTACACCTTC. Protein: CASSKPGQVDGYTF.